This TCR beta chain was observed in a study of blood T cell repertoires in COVID-19. For the study at large: COVID-19 samples from acute and convalescent phases originated in the United States, Italy and Spain.

Produced via immunoSEQ multiplex PCR; TCRdb's table is partial and in-frame only. In the table there are about 180,000 clones, roughly 87% of which are singletons. This CDR3 has 15 amino acids. V was trimmed by 2 bases and J by 0 bases, leaving 7 bases between them. The chain combines TRBV23-1 with TRBJ2-2; no clear D gene. TRBV23-1 is sorted into the ORF group, with uncertain function. This receptor was identified in a man aged 18 to 30 who had recovered from COVID-19. Material for sequencing was peripheral blood. CDR3 nucleotide sequence: TGCGCCAGCAGTCAAAATACTGCGAACACCGGGGAGCTGTTTTTT. This sequence encodes CASSQNTANTGELFF.